This record looks at one T cell receptor beta chain sequence and its context. This sample was included in a study of control samples from healthy donors and cancer patients. The assay was immunoSEQ multiplex PCR, and TCRdb's table has in-frame clones only and misses some. This sample has 65,000 to 70,000 clones, with more than 80% found just once. The CDR3 extends over 14 amino acids. Trimming pared 2 bases from V and 4 bases from J, leaving 12 bases between. The germline V gene encodes CDR1 SGDLS and CDR2 YYNGEE. What was sequenced was PBMCs. This TCR was sampled from a woman in her 50s with lung cancer. The chain combines TRBV9 with TRBJ1-1, with D perhaps TRBD1 (5 bases). CDR3 sequence: CASSVEGRGTEAFF. CDR3 nucleotide sequence: TGTGCCAGCAGCGTTGAGGGGAGGGGCACTGAAGCTTTCTTT.